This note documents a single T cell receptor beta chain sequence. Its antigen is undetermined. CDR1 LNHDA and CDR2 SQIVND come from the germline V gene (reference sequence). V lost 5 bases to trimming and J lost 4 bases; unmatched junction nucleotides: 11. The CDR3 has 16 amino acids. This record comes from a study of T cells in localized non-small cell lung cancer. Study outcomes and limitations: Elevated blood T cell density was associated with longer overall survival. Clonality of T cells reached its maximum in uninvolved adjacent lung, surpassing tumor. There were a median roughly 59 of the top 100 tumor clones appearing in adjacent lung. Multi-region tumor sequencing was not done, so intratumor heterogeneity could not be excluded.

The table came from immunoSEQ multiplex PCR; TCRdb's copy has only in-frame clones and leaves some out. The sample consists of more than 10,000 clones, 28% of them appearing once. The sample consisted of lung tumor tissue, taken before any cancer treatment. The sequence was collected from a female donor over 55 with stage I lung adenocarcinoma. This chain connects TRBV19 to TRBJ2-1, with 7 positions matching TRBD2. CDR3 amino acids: CASSARTVGRYNEQFF. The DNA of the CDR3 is TGTGCCAGTAGTGCCCGGACGGTCGGGAGGTACAATGAGCAGTTCTTC.